Listed below are T cell receptor beta chains from one sample, sequenced in a study of post-analysis software for immune sequencing data. Each CDR3 protein is one row after TCRdb ran MiXCR on the PCR reads. The table has approximately 770,000 distinct CDR3 sequences, 46% seen once; the top ten hold roughly 4.9%. Material for sequencing was blood. The receptors here all came from a girl aged 5-17 years with multiple sclerosis. Each CDR3 is given with its conserved first and last residue. The D gene is left open where the match is weak. Only part of the rows carry a size: once, few, many, or a class if the clone is expanded.

CDR3aa,CDR3nt,d_gene,abundance,v_gene,j_gene
CASSYRDLDAYEQYF,TGTGCCAGCAGCTACCGGGACCTGGACGCCTACGAGCAGTACTTC,.,few,TRBV7-9,TRBJ2-7
CASSLLGDRPYEQYF,TGTGCCAGCAGCTTACTGGGGGACAGACCTTACGAGCAGTACTTC,TRBD1,.,TRBV11-2,TRBJ2-7
CATSRDLRTSGSEQFF,TGTGCCACCAGCAGAGATTTGAGGACTAGCGGGAGTGAGCAGTTCTTC,TRBD2,.,TRBV15,TRBJ2-1
CSVEVGGLNTEAFF,TGCAGCGTTGAAGTTGGCGGATTGAACACTGAAGCTTTCTTT,.,few,TRBV29-1,TRBJ1-1
CASSFPPTAGHEQFF,TGTGCCAGCAGTTTCCCACCCACAGCCGGTCATGAGCAGTTCTTC,.,.,TRBV28,TRBJ2-1
CSASRKENQETQYF,TGCAGTGCTAGCCGAAAGGAAAACCAAGAGACCCAGTACTTC,.,.,TRBV20-1,TRBJ2-5
CATSDKTGGSYEQYF,TGTGCCACCAGTGATAAGACAGGAGGGTCCTACGAGCAGTACTTC,.,few,TRBV24-1,TRBJ2-7
CASSLAEGPTNEKLFF,TGCGCCAGCAGCTTGGCCGAAGGGCCAACTAATGAAAAACTGTTTTTT,.,.,TRBV5-1,TRBJ1-4
CASTSREGLNEQFF,TGTGCCAGCACGAGCCGGGAGGGCCTAAATGAGCAGTTCTTC,TRBD2,.,TRBV27,TRBJ2-1
CASSFSKGIGEPYEQYF,TGTGCCAGCAGCTTTTCCAAAGGCATAGGGGAGCCCTACGAGCAGTACTTC,.,few,TRBV13,TRBJ2-7
CASSEHPRGVAYEQYF,TGTGCCAGCAGTGAACATCCTAGGGGAGTCGCCTACGAGCAGTACTTC,.,.,TRBV6-1,TRBJ2-7
CATSREGRGEAFF,TGTGCCACCAGCAGAGAAGGCCGGGGTGAAGCTTTCTTT,.,.,TRBV15,TRBJ1-1
CSADPGPRQETQYF,TGCAGTGCTGACCCGGGACCGCGCCAAGAGACCCAGTACTTC,.,once,TRBV20-1,TRBJ2-5
CASSSLGARDNEKLFF,TGTGCCAGCAGTTCCCTGGGGGCTCGGGATAATGAAAAACTGTTTTTT,.,.,TRBV27,TRBJ1-4
CASRVGTGSYEQYF,TGCGCCAGCAGAGTTGGGACAGGTTCCTACGAGCAGTACTTC,TRBD1,once,TRBV5-1,TRBJ2-7
CASSLVGGPPEQYF,TGTGCCAGCAGTTTGGTGGGAGGGCCCCCCGAGCAGTACTTC,TRBD2,.,TRBV12-3/TRBV12-4,TRBJ2-7
CASSYPGDGTQYF,TGTGCCAGCAGCTACCCAGGAGACGGGACCCAGTACTTC,.,.,TRBV5-5,TRBJ2-5
CASSVEGASGSYEQFF,TGTGCCAGCAGCGTAGAGGGTGCTAGCGGGAGTTATGAGCAGTTCTTC,TRBD2,.,TRBV9,TRBJ2-1
CASSYSRYEQYF,TGTGCCAGCAGTTACTCCCGATACGAGCAGTACTTC,.,few,TRBV6-6,TRBJ2-7
CASSPRQGSNSYEQYF,TGTGCCAGCAGCCCGAGACAGGGGTCCAACTCCTACGAGCAGTACTTC,TRBD1,few,TRBV7-9,TRBJ2-7
CASSQEATTYNEQFF,TGCGCCAGCAGCCAAGAGGCTACGACCTACAATGAGCAGTTCTTC,.,once,TRBV4-3,TRBJ2-1
CASSRHRMAGQETQYF,TGTGCCAGCAGTCGCCACCGTATGGCAGGGCAAGAGACCCAGTACTTC,.,few,TRBV12-3/TRBV12-4,TRBJ2-5
CASSLRFGELFF,TGTGCCAGCAGCCTCAGGTTTGGGGAGCTGTTTTTT,.,.,TRBV5-6,TRBJ2-2
CASSQWQNNQPQHF,TGTGCCAGCTCCCAATGGCAGAACAATCAGCCCCAGCATTTT,.,.,TRBV12-3/TRBV12-4,TRBJ1-5
CASSVSPSAFF,TGTGCCAGCAGTGTAAGTCCGTCAGCTTTCTTT,.,few,TRBV28,TRBJ1-1
CASSSGTGFFYEQYF,TGTGCCAGCAGCTCGGGGACAGGGTTCTTCTACGAGCAGTACTTC,TRBD1,.,TRBV28,TRBJ2-7
CASSELEPYEQYF,TGTGCCAGCAGTGAGCTGGAGCCCTACGAGCAGTACTTC,.,.,TRBV6-1,TRBJ2-7
CASSQAANTEAFF,TGTGCCAGCAGCCAAGCCGCCAACACTGAAGCTTTCTTT,.,.,TRBV3-1,TRBJ1-1
CAISEKLANIQYF,TGTGCCATCAGTGAAAAGCTAGCCAACATTCAGTACTTC,.,many,TRBV10-3,TRBJ2-4
CASSVGDVYGEQFF,TGTGCCAGCAGCGTAGGGGACGTGTATGGTGAGCAGTTCTTC,.,.,TRBV9,TRBJ2-1
CASKVGGQSSYNEQFF,TGTGCCAGCAAGGTGGGGGGCCAAAGCTCCTACAATGAGCAGTTCTTC,.,few,TRBV28,TRBJ2-1
CATSGIAGETQYF,TGTGCCACCAGCGGTATAGCGGGGGAGACCCAGTACTTC,TRBD2,medium-sized,TRBV15,TRBJ2-5
CSVEPGRGGNTEAFF,TGCAGCGTTGAGCCAGGGAGGGGGGGGAACACTGAAGCTTTCTTT,.,.,TRBV29-1,TRBJ1-1
CASSPGTGDDEQFF,TGTGCCAGCAGCCCAGGGACAGGGGACGATGAGCAGTTCTTC,TRBD1,.,TRBV7-8,TRBJ2-1
CASSSLGQGNTEAFF,TGTGCCAGCAGTTCCCTCGGACAGGGAAACACTGAAGCTTTCTTT,TRBD1,.,TRBV12-3/TRBV12-4,TRBJ1-1
CATSRDSGGGSSYEQYF,TGTGCCACCAGCAGAGACTCCGGAGGGGGGAGCTCCTACGAGCAGTACTTC,.,.,TRBV15,TRBJ2-7
CAISEFERELQFF,TGTGCCATCAGTGAGTTCGAGAGGGAATTACAGTTCTTC,.,few,TRBV10-3,TRBJ2-1
CASSSHGTVSYEQYF,TGTGCCAGCAGCTCTCACGGGACCGTCTCCTACGAGCAGTACTTC,.,.,TRBV7-9,TRBJ2-7
CASSSRLGLAGEGAPYNEQFF,TGTGCCAGCTCCAGCCGTCTCGGGCTAGCGGGAGAAGGGGCCCCCTACAATGAGCAGTTCTTC,TRBD2,few,TRBV25-1,TRBJ2-1
CASSFRRGGRAHEQYF,TGTGCCAGCTCCTTTAGAAGGGGCGGGAGGGCACACGAGCAGTACTTC,TRBD2,few,TRBV7-2,TRBJ2-7
CASSLVDVDYEQYF,TGCGCCAGCAGCTTGGTGGATGTTGACTACGAGCAGTACTTC,.,.,TRBV5-1,TRBJ2-7
CASSLTSGRAFRTDTQYF,TGTGCCAGCAGCCTCACTAGCGGGAGGGCCTTTCGCACAGATACGCAGTATTTT,TRBD2,.,TRBV7-9,TRBJ2-3
CASGLFPPGRTLNYGYTF,TGTGCTAGTGGTTTGTTTCCCCCGGGACGGACCCTTAACTATGGCTACACCTTC,.,.,TRBV12-5,TRBJ1-2
CATSRGTSGVYEQYF,TGTGCCACCAGCCGAGGGACTAGCGGGGTCTACGAGCAGTACTTC,TRBD2,few,TRBV15,TRBJ2-7
CASSPKVSNYGYTF,TGTGCCAGCTCACCAAAGGTGTCTAACTATGGCTACACCTTC,.,.,TRBV18,TRBJ1-2